The 23 T cell receptor beta chains below come from one sample, sequenced in a study of identical twins. TCRdb itself ran the 5' RACE reads through MiXCR, one entry per CDR3 protein. Among 750,000 to 950,000 distinct CDR3 sequences listed, approximately 13% were seen once. These same data were also listed under a study on yellow fever vaccine responses in identical twins.

The sample taken for sequencing was PBMCs. The receptor source for this set is a woman between 18 and 29 years old in good health.

The table lists this clonotype with a few counts. The V call is TRBV4-1, the J call TRBJ2-3; D is unclear. This CDR3 spans 15 amino acids. Germline V lookup: CDR1 MGHRA, CDR2 YSYEKL. Deletions cut 0 bases from V and 4 bases from J, with 11 bases between. This CDR3 reads CASSQDWPAPDTQYF. CDR3 coding DNA: TGCGCCAGCAGCCAAGATTGGCCGGCCCCAGATACGCAGTATTTT.

The gene calls are TRBV27 and TRBJ2-7; D is possibly TRBD2 (5 bases). Germline V lookup: CDR1 MNHEY, CDR2 SMNVEV (reference sequence). The CDR3 runs 13 residues. Trimming took off 4 bases at V and 3 bases at J, with 10 bases between the two ends. The CDR3 region is CASSSRGGYEQYV. The CDR3, as DNA: TGTGCCAGCAGTTCCAGAGGAGGCTACGAGCAGTACGTC.

This clonotype was counted between two and nine times. The V gene is TRBV20-1, the J gene TRBJ2-7; D is unresolved. From germline, CDR1 is DFQATT and CDR2 SNEGSKA (reference sequence). Trimming shortened V by 6 bases and J by 3 bases, and 15 bases separated the two germline ends. The CDR3 totals 13 residues. CDR3 sequence (DNA): TGCAGTGCCACCCTAAGTGGCGTCTACGAGCAGTACGTC. Its translation is CSATLSGVYEQYV.

This clonotype was counted between two and nine times. The chain uses TRBV28 and TRBJ2-2; 10 bases match TRBD1. The CDR3 length is 14 residues. V was pared by 5 bases and J by 15 bases, with 12 bases of the junction left unmatched. Germline V gives CDR1 MDHEN, CDR2 SYDVKM. The DNA for the CDR3 is TGTGCCAGCAGTCCCCCGGGACAGGGGTCGATGATGTTTTTT. Protein: CASSPPGQGSMMFF.

This clonotype was detected a few times. The gene calls are TRBV6-2 or TRBV6-3 and TRBJ2-1; 7 bases fit TRBD2. This CDR3 comprises 16 residues. Germline CDR1 is MNHEY and CDR2 is SVGEGT. After removal of 0 bases from V and 0 bases from J, the junction contained 2 bases not matched to a gene. The CDR3 spells CASSYSLASSYNEQFF. The CDR3 DNA sequence: TGTGCCAGCAGTTACTCACTAGCGAGCTCCTACAATGAGCAGTTCTTC.

This chain uses TRBV10-3 with TRBJ2-1, with 12 bases identical to TRBD2. V dropped 5 bases and J dropped 4; count of bases not matched to a gene: 6. This CDR3 has 16 amino acids. Germline CDR1 ENHRY, CDR2 SYGVKD. The CDR3 nucleotides are TGTGCCATCAGTTCTCTAGCGGGAGGGCCTTACAATGAGCAGTTCTTC. This sequence encodes CAISSLAGGPYNEQFF.

The chain combines TRBV12-3 or TRBV12-4 with TRBJ2-2; 14 positions match TRBD2. J was trimmed by 7 bases and V by 4 bases; bases with no gene match: 5. This CDR3 is 16 amino acids long. The CDR3 sequence is CASSSRLAGGHGELFF. CDR3 DNA: TGTGCCAGCAGTTCCCGACTAGCGGGAGGGCACGGGGAGCTGTTTTTT.

The CDR3 sequence is CSARDGVTGSNYGYTF. DNA for the CDR3: TGCAGTGCTAGAGATGGGGTTACAGGGTCCAACTATGGCTACACCTTC. The chain is built from TRBV20-1 and TRBJ1-2; possibly TRBD1 for D (6 bases). Germline CDR1 and CDR2: DFQATT and SNEGSKA (reference sequence). This CDR3 is 16 amino acids long. Trimming pared 0 bases from V and 2 bases from J, leaving 16 bases between.

This clonotype was picked up a small number of times. The rearrangement joins TRBV5-1 to TRBJ2-3, with D maybe TRBD2 (6 bases). In germline, CDR1 is SGHRS, CDR2 YFSETQ. Trimming took 4 bases from V and 3 from J, leaving 15 bases between them. The CDR3 is 15 amino acids. In DNA, the CDR3 is TGCGCCAGCAGCGCGGGACGGAACCCGACAGATACGCAGTATTTT. Protein: CASSAGRNPTDTQYF.

This clonotype was recorded a few times. The chain recombines TRBV29-1 with TRBJ2-5, with TRBD2 identical over 8 bases. After removal of 4 bases from V and 3 bases from J, the junction contained 4 bases not matched to a gene. There are 13 residues in the CDR3. Germline V lookup: CDR1 SQVTM, CDR2 ANQGSEA. The CDR3 region has the DNA TGCAGCGTTGCCCCACTAGCGGAAGAGACCCAGTACTTC. Its translation is CSVAPLAEETQYF.

The V call is TRBV4-1, the J call TRBJ2-7, with TRBD1 matching over 8 bases. V shed 4 bases, J shed 6 bases, and the junction held 17 bases outside the gene matches. Looked up from germline, CDR1 is MGHRA and CDR2 is YSYEKL. This CDR3 comprises 17 residues. CDR3 DNA: TGCGCCAGCAGCCCACGATCGGGACAGGCAACGGGTTGCGAGCAGTACGTC. Translated, it gives CASSPRSGQATGCEQYV.

In its sample, this clonotype was seen a few times. V gene TRBV2 combines with J gene TRBJ2-1; 9 nucleotides match TRBD1. The germline gives CDR1 SNHLY, CDR2 FYNNEI. V gave up 6 bases and J gave up 5 bases; unmatched junction bases: 8. This CDR3 is 15 amino acids long. The chain's CDR3 is CASSARGTGNNEQFF. The CDR3 bases are TGTGCCAGCAGCGCCCGCGGGACAGGGAACAATGAGCAGTTCTTC.

This clonotype showed up just a few times. The gene calls are TRBV9 and TRBJ2-2, with 8 positions matching TRBD2. Germline V gene data show CDR1 as SGDLS and CDR2 as YYNGEE. J lost 5 bases, V lost 0 bases, and 9 bases had no gene match. The CDR3 has 17 amino acids. CDR3 in amino acids: CASSVEGSGTKTGELFF. The DNA for the CDR3 is TGTGCCAGCAGCGTAGAGGGTAGCGGGACAAAGACCGGGGAGCTGTTTTTT.

This clonotype has ten or more counts. The chain recombines TRBV20-1 with TRBJ2-1; D is unclear. The V and J ends lost 6 bases and 0 bases respectively, with 6 bases between them. Germline values: CDR1 DFQATT, CDR2 SNEGSKA (reference sequence). The CDR3 sequence is 12 residues long. CDR3 nucleotide sequence: TGCAGTGCACTAAGCTCCTACAATGAGCAGTTCTTC. Its translation: CSALSSYNEQFF.

This clonotype was detected only a few times. The chain is built from TRBV7-2 and TRBJ1-6; D is uncertain. The CDR3 contains 11 residues. The germline V and J ends were trimmed by 4 bases and 12 bases, with 7 bases remaining between them. Germline V gene data show CDR1 as SGHTA and CDR2 as FQGNSA. The DNA of the CDR3 is TGTGCCAGCAGCTCTACGGGACCCCTCCACTTT. Encoded protein: CASSSTGPLHF. Using reference TRBV7-2 and TRBJ1-6 for the parts outside the CDR3, the full variable domain is GAGVSQSPSNKVTEKGKDVELRCDPISGHTALYWYRQSLGQGLEFLIYFQGNSAPDKSGLPSDRFSAERTGGSVSTLTIQRTQQEDSAVYLCASSSTGPLHFGNGTRLTVT.

The V and J genes are TRBV4-1 and TRBJ1-1; D remains unclear. Trimming left V 0 bases short and J 1 base short, with 6 bases between. The germline V gene has CDR1 MGHRA and CDR2 YSYEKL. The CDR3 is 14 residues long. The CDR3 bases are TGCGCCAGCAGCCAAGAATTTGGGAACACTGAAGCTTTCTTT. Translation: CASSQEFGNTEAFF.

This clonotype was seen only a few times. This rearrangement joins TRBV5-8 to TRBJ2-5; maybe TRBD1 (8 bases). Germline loops: CDR1 SGHTS, CDR2 YDEGEE. The CDR3 consists of 16 residues. The V end was cut by 4 bases, the J end by 2 bases, with 18 bases between. CDR3 sequence (DNA): TGTGCCAGCAGCCCTGAATACAGGGGGGGTCAAGAGACCCAGTACTTC. Its protein product is CASSPEYRGGQETQYF.

This clonotype was recorded at least ten times. The V gene is TRBV2, the J gene TRBJ2-1; 10 bases are a match to TRBD2. The ends lost 2 bases at V and 8 bases at J; junction bases unmatched: 6. There are 15 residues in the CDR3. CDR1 is SNHLY and CDR2 is FYNNEI in the germline V gene. The CDR3 nucleotides are TGTGCCAGCAGTGAAAGTAGCGGGAGGTTCTATGAGCAGTTCTTC. It codes for CASSESSGRFYEQFF.

The chain carries TRBV12-3 or TRBV12-4 and TRBJ2-4, with TRBD2 matching 10 bases. The CDR3 is 15 amino acids. With 1 base clipped from V and 8 bases from J, the junction kept 5 bases outside the gene matches. In nucleotides, the CDR3 is TGTGCCAGCAGTTTAGGAGTAGCGGGGGGCCACATTCAGTACTTC. Its translation is CASSLGVAGGHIQYF.

This clonotype was picked up a small number of times. This chain connects TRBV9 to TRBJ2-3, with TRBD2 matching 9 bases. CDR1 and CDR2 (germline): SGDLS, YYNGEE. The CDR3 contains 15 residues. The V segment lost 3 bases and the J segment 2 bases; nucleotides outside the gene matches: 4. The CDR3, as DNA: TGTGCCAGCAGCGATAGCGGGGGTCCCACAGATACGCAGTATTTT. This encodes CASSDSGGPTDTQYF.

This chain joins TRBV20-1 and TRBJ2-7; tentative D call: TRBD2 (6 bases). V lost 0 bases and J lost 0, with 9 bases in between. Germline V gene sequence: CDR1 DFQATT, CDR2 SNEGSKA (reference sequence). This CDR3 has 14 residues. The CDR3 region is CSARDRESSYEQYV. CDR3 in DNA: TGCAGTGCTAGAGATCGGGAGAGCTCCTACGAGCAGTACGTC.

In this sample, this clonotype turned up a few times. CDR3 nucleotides: TGCAGCGTTGAAGCGGGAGATGGCTACACCTTC. This encodes CSVEAGDGYTF. The chain combines TRBV29-1 with TRBJ1-2; D is unclear. Germline V CDR1 and CDR2: SQVTM, ANQGSEA. Trimming removed 1 base from V and 6 bases from J, with 6 bases in between. The CDR3 extends over 11 amino acids. The variable domain in full, with the rest retrieved from reference TRBV29-1 and TRBJ1-2, is SAVISQKPSRDICQRGTSLTIQCQVDSQVTMMFWYRQQPGQSLTLIATANQGSEATYESGFVIDKFPISRPNLTFSTLTVSNMSPEDSSIYLCSVEAGDGYTFGSGTRLTVV.

This clonotype was counted between two and nine times. The junction departs from the called germline gene at one end, perhaps through a read error. This chain connects TRBV7-9 to TRBJ1-1; D remains unclear. This CDR3 is 11 amino acids long. Germline V gene lookup returns CDR1 SEHNR and CDR2 FQNEAQ (reference sequence). In DNA, the CDR3 is TGTGCCAGCAGCTTAGGGACTGCAGCTTTCTTT. Its protein is CASSLGTAAFF.